The clone carrying this T cell receptor (beta chain) turned up a few times. What it binds is not known. Germline-derived CDR1 and CDR2 are SGHTA and FQGNSA. The V end lost 2 bases, the J end lost 4 bases, and 17 bases lay between the germline ends. The length of the CDR3 is 16 residues. This table comes from immunoSEQ multiplex PCR, and its TCRdb copy is limited to in-frame clones, with some not included. The data show approximately 11,000 clones, roughly 72% seen once. The unexposed donors gave CD4+ T cells in about 2010-2019, prior to COVID-19. CD4+ T cells were isolated from the cells after around 9 days of culture. These data come from a study of CD4 T cells in relation to SARS-CoV-2 and coronaviruses. As for the study in general: Controls used an HIV-1 Nef peptide pool or no peptide.

Study results and limitations: Samples before the pandemic and after infection were not matched within any donor.

Sequenced: CD4+ T cells from PBMCs, cultured in vitro. This clonotype was sampled from a human donor in good health. The V call is TRBV7-2, the J call TRBJ2-5, with a weak D call TRBD1 (6 bases). The DNA of the CDR3 is TGTGCCAGCAGCTTAAATACCGGGACAACCAGAGAGACCCAGTACTTC. It codes for CASSLNTGTTRETQYF. The entire variable domain, with the rest obtained from reference TRBV7-2 and TRBJ2-5, is as follows: GAGVSQSPSNKVTEKGKDVELRCDPISGHTALYWYRQSLGQGLEFLIYFQGNSAPDKSGLPSDRFSAERTGGSVSTLTIQRTQQEDSAVYLCASSLNTGTTRETQYFGPGTRLLVL.